Each of the 24 T cell receptor beta chains below was sequenced from the same sample in a study of blood T cell repertoires in COVID-19. Libraries were prepared by immunoSEQ multiplex PCR; TCRdb keeps only in-frame clonotypes and omits some of them. The repertoire holds around 250,000 clones, with around 84% as singletons. Sample: PBMCs or T cells enriched from blood (not recorded which). These receptors were taken from a woman aged 45-60 years who had recovered from COVID-19.

J is TRBJ1-1 and V is TRBV19; tentatively, D is TRBD1 (6 bases). The CDR3 extends over 15 amino acids. V lost 3 bases, J lost 1 base, and 12 bases lay in between. Germline V gene data show CDR1 as LNHDA and CDR2 as SQIVND (reference sequence). This chain's CDR3 is CASSIPETGNTEAFF. DNA for the CDR3: TGTGCCAGTAGTATCCCGGAGACAGGGAACACTGAAGCTTTCTTT.

The chain joins TRBV2 to TRBJ1-4; no firm D call. V lost 8 bases and J 7 bases, leaving 14 bases between the germline ends. Germline V gene lookup returns CDR1 SNHLY and CDR2 FYNNEI. The CDR3 loop spans 13 amino acids. This CDR3 is CASRGTRAEKLFF. CDR3 coding DNA: TGTGCCAGCCGGGGAACGCGCGCTGAAAAACTGTTTTTT.

This clone was detected only once. V is TRBV2 and J is TRBJ1-3; TRBD1 matches at 8 bases. The CDR3 consists of 14 residues. With 4 bases clipped from V and 5 bases from J, the junction kept 4 bases outside the gene matches. CDR1 and CDR2 from the germline V gene are SNHLY and FYNNEI. DNA of the CDR3: TGTGCCAGCAGTGCTGACAGGGGTAGAAACACCATATATTTT. Protein sequence: CASSADRGRNTIYF.

This CDR3 reads CATSRTAGGETQYF. DNA for the CDR3: TGTGCCACCAGCAGAACAGCGGGGGGAGAGACCCAGTACTTC. V is TRBV15 and J is TRBJ2-5, with 9 bases that match TRBD2. Germline values: CDR1 LNHNV, CDR2 YYDKDF (reference sequence). The CDR3 is made up of 14 amino acids. The ends lost 2 bases at V and 4 bases at J; junction bases unmatched: 2. Combining the CDR3 with reference TRBV15 and TRBJ2-5 gives the whole variable domain DAMVIQNPRYQVTQFGKPVTLSCSQTLNHNVMYWYQQKSSQAPKLLFHYYDKDFNNEADTPDNFQSRRPNTSFCFLDIRSPGLGDTAMYLCATSRTAGGETQYFGPGTRLLVL.

In DNA form, the CDR3 reads TGTGCCAGCAGCCCGGGGACAGGGGACTACGAGCAGTACTTC. Encoded protein: CASSPGTGDYEQYF. The chain carries TRBV4-2 and TRBJ2-7; 10 bases line up with TRBD1. In germline, CDR1 is LGHNA, CDR2 YNFKEQ. The length of the CDR3 is 14 residues. Losses at the gene ends were 4 bases for V and 3 bases for J; bases not matched to a gene: 3.

The rearrangement links TRBV15 to TRBJ2-3; possible D gene TRBD2, 6 bases. This CDR3 is 15 amino acids long. The V and J ends lost 1 base and 4 bases respectively, with 12 bases between them. Per germline, CDR1 LNHNV and CDR2 YYDKDF (reference sequence). CDR3 in DNA: TGTGCCACCAGCAGAGGCAACGGGGGTGCAGATACGCAGTATTTT. It encodes CATSRGNGGADTQYF.

The chain links TRBV28 to TRBJ1-2; D perhaps matches TRBD1 (6 bases). The V and J ends lost 7 bases and 6 bases respectively, with 15 bases between them. The CDR3 runs 13 residues. Germline values: CDR1 MDHEN, CDR2 SYDVKM. The CDR3, as DNA: TGTGCCAGCAACAGGGACGGGACGAATGGCTACACCTTC. Its translation: CASNRDGTNGYTF.

For the CDR3, the DNA is TGTGCCAGTAGCCCAGGGGGCCAGCAGCCCCAGCATTTT. Translation gives CASSPGGQQPQHF. This chain links TRBV19 with TRBJ1-5, with 8 bases identical to TRBD1. Losses at the gene ends were 6 bases for V and 7 bases for J; bases not matched to a gene: 5. CDR1 is LNHDA and CDR2 is SQIVND in the germline V gene (reference sequence). This CDR3 is 13 amino acids long.

The V call is TRBV12-3 or TRBV12-4, the J call TRBJ1-2; 8 positions agree with TRBD1. Trimming cost V 4 bases and J 8 bases; bases outside gene matches: 6. The CDR3 has 13 amino acids. The CDR3 sequence: CASSSGTGQGYTF. In DNA form, the CDR3 reads TGTGCCAGCAGTTCCGGGACAGGTCAAGGCTACACCTTC.

The chain employs TRBV19 and TRBJ1-2, with 9 bases lining up with TRBD1. CDR1 and CDR2 (germline): LNHDA, SQIVND (reference sequence). The CDR3 has 13 residues. The trim removed 5 bases at V and 7 bases at J, leaving 5 bases unmatched. CDR3 nucleotides: TGTGCCAGTAGTGGGACAGGGATCGCTGGCTACACCTTC. This codes for CASSGTGIAGYTF. Full variable domain (remainder filled in from reference TRBV19 and TRBJ1-2): DGGITQSPKYLFRKEGQNVTLSCEQNLNHDAMYWYRQDPGQGLRLIYYSQIVNDFQKGDIAEGYSVSREKKESFPLTVTSAQKNPTAFYLCASSGTGIAGYTFGSGTRLTVV.

The chain couples TRBV19 to TRBJ1-2; D gene ambiguous. With 10 bases removed from V and 6 bases from J, the gap between germline ends came to 9 bases. CDR1 and CDR2 (germline): LNHDA, SQIVND (reference sequence). The CDR3 totals 10 residues. CDR3 amino acids: CATRLDGYTF. DNA for the CDR3: TGTGCCACCAGGCTTGATGGCTACACCTTC.

In its sample, this clone was seen a few times. This chain uses TRBV28 with TRBJ1-2, with 7 bases lining up with TRBD1. Germline CDR1 MDHEN, CDR2 SYDVKM. CDR3 length equals 14 residues. V shed 5 bases, J shed 6 bases, and the junction held 9 bases outside the gene matches. The CDR3 loop reads CASSPGQLTNGYTF. CDR3 bases: TGTGCCAGCAGTCCGGGACAGCTAACTAATGGCTACACCTTC.

The genes are TRBV19 and TRBJ1-5, with TRBD1 matching 11 bases. The ends lost 8 bases at V and 1 base at J; junction bases unmatched: 10. Germline V gene lookup returns CDR1 LNHDA and CDR2 SQIVND (reference sequence). This CDR3 region has 17 residues. CDR3 coding DNA: TGTGCCAGTCAGGACAGGGGGCGGTTCTGGAGCAATCAGCCCCAGCATTTT. This translates into CASQDRGRFWSNQPQHF.

CDR3 loop: CASSSQVLRNTEAFF. The CDR3 DNA is TGTGCCAGCAGCTCCCAGGTTCTGAGAAACACTGAAGCTTTCTTT. The chain combines TRBV7-9 with TRBJ1-1; D remains unclear. Trimming pared 4 bases from V and 2 bases from J, leaving 14 bases between. Germline values: CDR1 SEHNR, CDR2 FQNEAQ (reference sequence). This CDR3 contains 15 residues.

The chain recombines TRBV7-6 with TRBJ2-5; D may be TRBD2 (5 bases). The CDR3 covers 15 residues. The V end lost 2 bases, the J end lost 5 bases, and 15 bases lay between the germline ends. CDR1 and CDR2 (germline): SGHVS, FNYEAQ. In DNA form, the CDR3 reads TGTGCCAGCAGCTTATTTATAGCGTTGGGTGAGACCCAGTACTTC. This gives the protein CASSLFIALGETQYF.

In this sample, this clone turned up once. V is TRBV10-3 and J is TRBJ1-5; 8 bases map to TRBD1. With 9 bases clipped from V and 7 bases from J, the junction kept 8 bases outside the gene matches. In germline, CDR1 is ENHRY, CDR2 SYGVKD. The CDR3 extends over 13 amino acids. CDR3 sequence: CAMSGGEGQPQHF. In nucleotides, the CDR3 is TGTGCCATGTCAGGGGGCGAAGGCCAGCCCCAGCATTTT.

Relative to its sample, this clone is medium-sized. The chain recombines TRBV6-5 with TRBJ2-7; tentatively, D is TRBD1 (6 bases). This CDR3 comprises 15 residues. Germline CDR1 and CDR2: MNHEY and SVGAGI. V was trimmed by 0 bases and J by 0 bases, leaving 9 bases between them. As DNA, the CDR3 is TGTGCCAGCAGTTACTCGGAGACAGGCTCCTACGAGCAGTACTTC. It specifies CASSYSETGSYEQYF.

The chain links TRBV30 to TRBJ2-7; 8 bases fit TRBD1. The CDR3 totals 13 residues. V dropped 4 bases and J dropped 2; count of bases not matched to a gene: 4. CDR1 and CDR2 from the germline V gene are GTSNPN and SVGIG (reference sequence). CDR3 DNA sequence: TGTGCCTGGACGGACAGGGATACCTACGAGCAGTACTTC. This codes for CAWTDRDTYEQYF. Based on the CDR3 plus reference TRBV30 and TRBJ2-7, the full variable domain is SQTIHQWPATLVQPVGSPLSLECTVEGTSNPNLYWYRQAAGRGLQLLFYSVGIGQISSEVPQNLSASRPQDRQFILSSKKLLLSDSGFYLCAWTDRDTYEQYFGPGTRLTVT.

J is TRBJ2-3 and V is TRBV7-6; 9 nucleotides agree with TRBD2. The CDR3 has 16 residues. Germline lookup yields CDR1 SGHVS and CDR2 FNYEAQ. V lost 2 bases and J lost 6; bases outside the gene matches: 9. The CDR3 spells CASSLSPSGNMDTQYF. CDR3 DNA sequence: TGTGCCAGCAGCTTAAGTCCTAGCGGGAATATGGATACGCAGTATTTT.

This chain connects TRBV10-3 to TRBJ1-2; 10 bases match TRBD1. The V gene end was trimmed by 3 bases and the J gene end by 5 bases; junction bases not matched to a gene: 9. This CDR3 is built from 16 residues. Germline V gene sequence: CDR1 ENHRY, CDR2 SYGVKD. For the CDR3, the DNA is TGTGCCATCAGTGATTCCGGGACAGGGGTTAAGTATGGCTACACCTTC. Protein product: CAISDSGTGVKYGYTF.

The genes are TRBV4-1 and TRBJ2-2, with 12 bases aligning to TRBD2. The CDR3 consists of 18 residues. Trimming at V came to 1 base and at J to 8 bases, leaving 11 bases not matched to a gene. The germline V gene has CDR1 MGHRA and CDR2 YSYEKL. CDR3 in DNA: TGCGCCAGCAGCCAAGTGGGGCTAGCGGGAGGGCCCGGAGGGGAGCTGTTTTTT. Its protein product is CASSQVGLAGGPGGELFF.

The chain employs TRBV7-9 and TRBJ1-1; 7 bases align to TRBD1. Losses at the gene ends were 5 bases for V and 4 bases for J; bases not matched to a gene: 4. This CDR3 has 13 amino acids. From germline, CDR1 is SEHNR and CDR2 FQNEAQ (reference sequence). CDR3 region: CASSRSGGTEAFF. CDR3 sequence (DNA): TGTGCCAGCAGCCGCTCAGGGGGCACTGAAGCTTTCTTT.

The rearrangement uses TRBV7-8 and TRBJ2-2; a possible D gene is TRBD2 (6 bases). Germline lookup yields CDR1 SGHVS and CDR2 FQNEAQ. Trimming stripped 3 bases from V and 1 base from J, with 18 bases between. CDR3 size: 18 residues. Here the CDR3 reads CASSLGFGGLQNTGELFF. DNA of the CDR3: TGTGCCAGCAGCTTGGGCTTTGGGGGACTTCAGAACACCGGGGAGCTGTTTTTT.

This chain joins TRBV5-4 and TRBJ2-5; no definite D call. V lost 2 bases and J 5 bases, leaving 10 bases between the germline ends. Germline V gene data show CDR1 as SGHNT and CDR2 as YYREEE (reference sequence). The CDR3 sequence is 13 residues long. CDR3: CASSFRVRETQYF. Here the CDR3 DNA reads TGTGCCAGCAGCTTTCGAGTACGGGAGACCCAGTACTTC.